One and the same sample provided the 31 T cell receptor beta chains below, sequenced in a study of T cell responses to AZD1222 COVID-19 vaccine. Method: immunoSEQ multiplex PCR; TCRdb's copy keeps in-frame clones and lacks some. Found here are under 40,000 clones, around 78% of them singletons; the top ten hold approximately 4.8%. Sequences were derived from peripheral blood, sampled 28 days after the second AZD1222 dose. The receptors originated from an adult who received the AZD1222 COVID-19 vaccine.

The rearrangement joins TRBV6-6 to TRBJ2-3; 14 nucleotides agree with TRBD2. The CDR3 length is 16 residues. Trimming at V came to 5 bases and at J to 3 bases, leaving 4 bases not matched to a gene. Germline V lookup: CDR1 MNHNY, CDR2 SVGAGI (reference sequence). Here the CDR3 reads CASSGGTSGGTDTQYF. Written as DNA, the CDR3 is TGTGCCAGCAGTGGTGGGACTAGCGGGGGTACAGATACGCAGTATTTT.

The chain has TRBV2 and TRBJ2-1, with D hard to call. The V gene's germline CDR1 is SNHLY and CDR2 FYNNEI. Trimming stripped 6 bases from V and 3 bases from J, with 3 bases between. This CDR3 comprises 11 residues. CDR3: CASSDYNEQFF. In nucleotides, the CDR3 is TGTGCCAGCAGCGACTACAATGAGCAGTTCTTC.

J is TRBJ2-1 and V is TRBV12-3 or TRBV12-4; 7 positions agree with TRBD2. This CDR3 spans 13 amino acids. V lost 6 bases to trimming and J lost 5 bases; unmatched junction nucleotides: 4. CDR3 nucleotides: TGTGCCAGCAGGCCGGGACTAAACAATGAGCAGTTCTTC. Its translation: CASRPGLNNEQFF.

The CDR3 is CASSPGTFESSPLHF. The CDR3 DNA is TGCGCCAGCAGCCCCGGGACCTTTGAGAGTTCACCCCTCCACTTT. This chain connects TRBV5-1 to TRBJ1-6; possibly TRBD1 for D (5 bases). This CDR3 spans 15 amino acids. The ends were cut back, 4 bases at V and 9 bases at J, with 17 bases in the middle. From germline, CDR1 is SGHRS and CDR2 YFSETQ.

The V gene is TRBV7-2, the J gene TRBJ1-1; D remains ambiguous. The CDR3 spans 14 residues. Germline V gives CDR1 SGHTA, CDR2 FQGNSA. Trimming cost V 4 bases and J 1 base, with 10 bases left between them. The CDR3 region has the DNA TGTGCCAGCAGCTCTTATAGCCCGAACACTGAAGCTTTCTTT. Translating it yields CASSSYSPNTEAFF. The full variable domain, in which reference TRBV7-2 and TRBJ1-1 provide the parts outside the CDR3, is GAGVSQSPSNKVTEKGKDVELRCDPISGHTALYWYRQSLGQGLEFLIYFQGNSAPDKSGLPSDRFSAERTGGSVSTLTIQRTQQEDSAVYLCASSSYSPNTEAFFGQGTRLTVV.

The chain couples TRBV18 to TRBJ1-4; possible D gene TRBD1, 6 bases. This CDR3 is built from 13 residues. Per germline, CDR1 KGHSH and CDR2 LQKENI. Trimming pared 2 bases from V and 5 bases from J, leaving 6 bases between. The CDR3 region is CASSPRGNEKLFF. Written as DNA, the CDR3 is TGTGCCAGCTCACCAAGGGGGAATGAAAAACTGTTTTTT.

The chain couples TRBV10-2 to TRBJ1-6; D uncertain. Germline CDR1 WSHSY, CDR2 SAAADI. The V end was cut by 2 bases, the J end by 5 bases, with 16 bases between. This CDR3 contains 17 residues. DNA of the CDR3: TGCGCCAGCAGTGAGAGTAGGAGAACCGTAAATAATTCACCCCTCCACTTT. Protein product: CASSESRRTVNNSPLHF.

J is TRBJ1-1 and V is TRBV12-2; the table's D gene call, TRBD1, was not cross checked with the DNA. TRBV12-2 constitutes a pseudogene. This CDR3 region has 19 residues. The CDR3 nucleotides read TGTGCAAGTCGCTTAACTTACAGGTCCCCCCTGCTCATGAACACTGAAGCTTTCTTT. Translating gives CASRLTYRSPLLMNTEAFF.

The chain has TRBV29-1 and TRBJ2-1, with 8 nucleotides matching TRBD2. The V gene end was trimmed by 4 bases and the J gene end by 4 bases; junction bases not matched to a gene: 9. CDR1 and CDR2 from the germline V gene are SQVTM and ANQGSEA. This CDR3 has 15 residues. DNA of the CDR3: TGCAGCGTTGCCTTCTTAACTAGCGGATACAATGAGCAGTTCTTC. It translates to CSVAFLTSGYNEQFF.

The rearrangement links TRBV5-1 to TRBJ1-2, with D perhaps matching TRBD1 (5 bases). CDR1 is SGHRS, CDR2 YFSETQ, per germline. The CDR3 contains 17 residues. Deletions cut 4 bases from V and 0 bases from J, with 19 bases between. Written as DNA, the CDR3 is TGCGCCAGCAGCGCCCCATTCGGGGGAGGCCCTAACTATGGCTACACCTTC. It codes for CASSAPFGGGPNYGYTF.

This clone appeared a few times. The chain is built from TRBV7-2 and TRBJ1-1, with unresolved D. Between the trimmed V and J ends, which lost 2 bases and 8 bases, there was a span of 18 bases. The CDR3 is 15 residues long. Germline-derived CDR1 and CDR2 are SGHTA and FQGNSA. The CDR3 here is CASSLSGWTAGEAFF. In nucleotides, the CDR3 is TGTGCCAGCAGCTTATCGGGTTGGACGGCCGGAGAAGCTTTCTTT. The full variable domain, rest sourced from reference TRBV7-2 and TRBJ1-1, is GAGVSQSPSNKVTEKGKDVELRCDPISGHTALYWYRQSLGQGLEFLIYFQGNSAPDKSGLPSDRFSAERTGGSVSTLTIQRTQQEDSAVYLCASSLSGWTAGEAFFGQGTRLTVV.

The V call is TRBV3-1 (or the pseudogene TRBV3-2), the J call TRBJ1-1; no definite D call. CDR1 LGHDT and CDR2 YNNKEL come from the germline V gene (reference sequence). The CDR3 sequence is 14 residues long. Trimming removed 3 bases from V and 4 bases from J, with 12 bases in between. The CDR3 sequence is CASSQMALGTEAFF. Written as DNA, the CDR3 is TGTGCCAGCAGCCAGATGGCCTTGGGCACTGAAGCTTTCTTT.

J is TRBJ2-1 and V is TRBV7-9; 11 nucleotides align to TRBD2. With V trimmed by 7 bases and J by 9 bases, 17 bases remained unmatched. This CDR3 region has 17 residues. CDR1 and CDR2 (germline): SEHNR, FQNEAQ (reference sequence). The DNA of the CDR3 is TGTGCCAGCAAGGGGGAGTTAGCGGGAGGGCCGGGTGGTGAGCAGTTCTTC. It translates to CASKGELAGGPGGEQFF.

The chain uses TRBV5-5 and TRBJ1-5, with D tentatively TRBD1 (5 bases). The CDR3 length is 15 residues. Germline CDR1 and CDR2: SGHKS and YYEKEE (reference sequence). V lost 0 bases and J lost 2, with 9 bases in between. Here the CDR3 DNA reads TGTGCCAGCAGCTTGGTAACAGGTGGCAATCAGCCCCAGCATTTT. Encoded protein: CASSLVTGGNQPQHF.

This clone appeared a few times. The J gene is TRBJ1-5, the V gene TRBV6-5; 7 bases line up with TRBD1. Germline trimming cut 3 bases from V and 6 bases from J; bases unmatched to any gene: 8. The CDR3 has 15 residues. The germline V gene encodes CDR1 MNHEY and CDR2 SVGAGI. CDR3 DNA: TGTGCCAGCAGTTATCAGGGGGGGGGTCCTCAGCCCCAGCATTTT. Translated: CASSYQGGGPQPQHF.

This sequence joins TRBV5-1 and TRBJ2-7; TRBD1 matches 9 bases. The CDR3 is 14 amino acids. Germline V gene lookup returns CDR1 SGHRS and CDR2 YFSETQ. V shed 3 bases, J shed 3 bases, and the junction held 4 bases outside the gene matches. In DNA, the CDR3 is TGCGCCAGCAGCTCTGCGACAGGGGGCTACGAGCAGTACTTC. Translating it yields CASSSATGGYEQYF. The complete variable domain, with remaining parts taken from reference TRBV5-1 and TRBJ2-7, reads KAGVTQTPRYLIKTRGQQVTLSCSPISGHRSVSWYQQTPGQGLQFLFEYFSETQRNKGNFPGRFSGRQFSNSRSEMNVSTLELGDSALYLCASSSATGGYEQYFGPGTRLTVT.

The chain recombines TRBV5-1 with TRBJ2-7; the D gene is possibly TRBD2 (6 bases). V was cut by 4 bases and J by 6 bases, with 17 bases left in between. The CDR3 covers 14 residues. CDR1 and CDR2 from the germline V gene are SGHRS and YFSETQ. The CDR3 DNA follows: TGCGCCAGCAGCCCAACATCTACCGGGGGCGAGCAGTACTTC. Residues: CASSPTSTGGEQYF. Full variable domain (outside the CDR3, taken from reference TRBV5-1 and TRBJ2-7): KAGVTQTPRYLIKTRGQQVTLSCSPISGHRSVSWYQQTPGQGLQFLFEYFSETQRNKGNFPGRFSGRQFSNSRSEMNVSTLELGDSALYLCASSPTSTGGEQYFGPGTRLTVT.

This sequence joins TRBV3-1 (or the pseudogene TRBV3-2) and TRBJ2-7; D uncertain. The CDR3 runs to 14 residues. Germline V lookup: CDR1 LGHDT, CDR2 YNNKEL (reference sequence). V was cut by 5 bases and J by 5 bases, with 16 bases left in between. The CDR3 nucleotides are TGTGCCAGCAGCTTGGGTCCCGTGTTAGACGAGCAGTACTTC. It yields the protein CASSLGPVLDEQYF.

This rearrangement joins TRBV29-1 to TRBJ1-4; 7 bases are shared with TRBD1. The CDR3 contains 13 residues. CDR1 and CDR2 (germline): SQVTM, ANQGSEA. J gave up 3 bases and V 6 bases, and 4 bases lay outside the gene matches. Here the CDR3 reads CSVMTGSNEKLFF. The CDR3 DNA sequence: TGCAGCGTAATGACAGGGTCTAATGAAAAACTGTTTTTT. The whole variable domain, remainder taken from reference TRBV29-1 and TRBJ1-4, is SAVISQKPSRDICQRGTSLTIQCQVDSQVTMMFWYRQQPGQSLTLIATANQGSEATYESGFVIDKFPISRPNLTFSTLTVSNMSPEDSSIYLCSVMTGSNEKLFFGSGTQLSVL.

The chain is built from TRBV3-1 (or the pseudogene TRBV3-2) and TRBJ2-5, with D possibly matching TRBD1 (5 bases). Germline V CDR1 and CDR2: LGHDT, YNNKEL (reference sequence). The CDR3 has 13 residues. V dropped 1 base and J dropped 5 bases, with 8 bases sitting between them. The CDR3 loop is CASSQGHRETQYF. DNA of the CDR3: TGTGCCAGCAGCCAAGGTCACAGGGAGACCCAGTACTTC.

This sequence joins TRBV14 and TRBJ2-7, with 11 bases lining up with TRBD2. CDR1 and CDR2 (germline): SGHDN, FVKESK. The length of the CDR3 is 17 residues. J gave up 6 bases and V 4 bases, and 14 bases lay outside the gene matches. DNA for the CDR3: TGTGCCAGCAGCCGTTTAGCGGGAGGGTTATCCAGGGGCGAGCAGTACGTC. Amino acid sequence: CASSRLAGGLSRGEQYV.

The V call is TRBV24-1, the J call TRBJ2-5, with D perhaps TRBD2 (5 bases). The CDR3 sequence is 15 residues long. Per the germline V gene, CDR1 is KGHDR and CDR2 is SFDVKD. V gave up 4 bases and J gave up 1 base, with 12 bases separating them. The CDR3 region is CATSDSGNPQETQYF. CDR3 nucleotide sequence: TGTGCCACCAGTGACTCCGGGAACCCCCAAGAGACCCAGTACTTC.

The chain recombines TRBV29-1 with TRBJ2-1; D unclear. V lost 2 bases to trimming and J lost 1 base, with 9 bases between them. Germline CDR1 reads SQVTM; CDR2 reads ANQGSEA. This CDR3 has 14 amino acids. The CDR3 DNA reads TGCAGCGTTGAAACAGCTCTTTCCTACAATGAGCAGTTCTTC. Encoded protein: CSVETALSYNEQFF.

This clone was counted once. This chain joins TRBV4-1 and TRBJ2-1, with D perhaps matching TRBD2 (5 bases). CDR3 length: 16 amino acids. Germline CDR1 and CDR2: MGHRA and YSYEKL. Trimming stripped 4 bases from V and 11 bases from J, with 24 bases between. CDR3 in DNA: TGCGCCAGCAGCCCGGGGAGAGGTTTGGGCTGGGTGCAGCAGTTCTTC. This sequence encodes CASSPGRGLGWVQQFF.

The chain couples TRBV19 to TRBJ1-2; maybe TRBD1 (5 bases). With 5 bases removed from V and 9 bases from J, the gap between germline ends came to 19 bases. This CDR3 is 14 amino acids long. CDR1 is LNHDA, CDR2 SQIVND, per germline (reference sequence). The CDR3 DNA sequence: TGTGCCAGTAGTCCCCGTCAGGGCGGGCTTCGCTACACCTTC. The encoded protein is CASSPRQGGLRYTF.

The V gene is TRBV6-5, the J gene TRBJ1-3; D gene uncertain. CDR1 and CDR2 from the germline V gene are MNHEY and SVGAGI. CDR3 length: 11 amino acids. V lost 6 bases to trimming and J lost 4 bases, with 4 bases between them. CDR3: CASRVGNTIYF. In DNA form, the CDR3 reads TGTGCCAGCAGGGTGGGAAACACCATATATTTT.

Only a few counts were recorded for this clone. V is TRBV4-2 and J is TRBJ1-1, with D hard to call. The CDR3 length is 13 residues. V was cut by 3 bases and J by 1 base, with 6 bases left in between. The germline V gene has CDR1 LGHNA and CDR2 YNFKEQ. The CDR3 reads CASSHGRNTEAFF. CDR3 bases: TGTGCCAGCAGCCACGGTAGGAACACTGAAGCTTTCTTT.

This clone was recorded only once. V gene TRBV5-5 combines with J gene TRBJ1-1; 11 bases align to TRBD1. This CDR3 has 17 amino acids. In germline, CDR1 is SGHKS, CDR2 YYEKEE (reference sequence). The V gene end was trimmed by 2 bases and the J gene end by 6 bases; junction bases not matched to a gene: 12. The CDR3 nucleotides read TGTGCCAGCAGCTTTGGACAGGGGGCGAGTATAAGCGCTGAAGCTTTCTTT. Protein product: CASSFGQGASISAEAFF.

CDR3: CASSLVASGQGGLHYGYTF. As DNA, the CDR3 is TGTGCCAGCAGCTTAGTCGCGTCCGGACAGGGGGGGTTGCACTATGGCTACACCTTC. The chain recombines TRBV7-2 with TRBJ1-2; 10 nucleotides match TRBD1. CDR3 length: 19 residues. V lost 1 base to trimming and J lost 3 bases; unmatched junction nucleotides: 14. From germline, CDR1 is SGHTA and CDR2 FQGNSA.

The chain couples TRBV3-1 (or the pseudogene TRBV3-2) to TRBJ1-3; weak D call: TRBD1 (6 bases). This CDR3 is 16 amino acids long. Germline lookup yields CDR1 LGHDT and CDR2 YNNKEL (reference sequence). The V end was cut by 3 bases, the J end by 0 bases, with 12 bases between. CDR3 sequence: CASSHVQGSSGNTIYF. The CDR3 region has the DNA TGTGCCAGCAGCCATGTTCAGGGGAGCTCTGGAAACACCATATATTTT.

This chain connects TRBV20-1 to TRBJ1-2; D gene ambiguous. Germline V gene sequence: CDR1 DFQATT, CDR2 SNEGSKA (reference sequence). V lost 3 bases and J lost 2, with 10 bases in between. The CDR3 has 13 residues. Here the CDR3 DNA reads TGCAGTGCTAGTCCCGGAATAAACTATGGCTACACCTTC. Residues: CSASPGINYGYTF.